This section outlines one T cell receptor beta chain sequence together with its context. What it binds is unknown. These data come from a study of T cells in narcolepsy. Broader study findings: HCRT-specific and TRIB2-specific autoreactive clonotypes appeared among same-patient CSF and blood CD4+ clonotypes. Autoreactive clonotypes reportedly recurred in blood of same and different patients, not controls.

Only in-frame clones appear in the TCRdb table, and some are missing; sequencing was by immunoSEQ multiplex PCR. The repertoire holds 15,000 to 20,000 clones, with 55% to 80% as singletons. This CDR3 region has 13 residues. The ends were cut back, 9 bases at V and 0 bases at J, with 11 bases in the middle. CDR1 and CDR2 (germline): LNHDA, SQIVND (reference sequence). The clonotype originates from a human donor with narcolepsy. The chain combines TRBV19 with TRBJ1-1; D remains unclear. The sequenced sample consisted of CD45RA- memory CD8+ T cells from PBMCs. CDR3 DNA sequence: TGTGCCAGCATCGGGAAAATGAACACTGAAGCTTTCTTT. This sequence encodes CASIGKMNTEAFF. Using reference TRBV19 and TRBJ1-1 for the parts outside the CDR3, the full variable domain is DGGITQSPKYLFRKEGQNVTLSCEQNLNHDAMYWYRQDPGQGLRLIYYSQIVNDFQKGDIAEGYSVSREKKESFPLTVTSAQKNPTAFYLCASIGKMNTEAFFGQGTRLTVV.